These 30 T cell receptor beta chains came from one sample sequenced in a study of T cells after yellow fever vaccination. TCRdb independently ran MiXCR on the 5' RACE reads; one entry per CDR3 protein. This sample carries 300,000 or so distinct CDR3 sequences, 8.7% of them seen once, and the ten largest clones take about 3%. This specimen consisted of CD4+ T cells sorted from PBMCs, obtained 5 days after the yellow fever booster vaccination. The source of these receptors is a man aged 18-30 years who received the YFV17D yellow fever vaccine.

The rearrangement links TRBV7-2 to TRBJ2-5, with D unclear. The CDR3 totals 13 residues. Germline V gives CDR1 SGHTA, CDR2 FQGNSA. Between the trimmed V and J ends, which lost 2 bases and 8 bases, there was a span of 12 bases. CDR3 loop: CASSLTPARTQYF. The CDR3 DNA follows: TGTGCCAGCAGCTTAACACCAGCCCGAACCCAGTACTTC.

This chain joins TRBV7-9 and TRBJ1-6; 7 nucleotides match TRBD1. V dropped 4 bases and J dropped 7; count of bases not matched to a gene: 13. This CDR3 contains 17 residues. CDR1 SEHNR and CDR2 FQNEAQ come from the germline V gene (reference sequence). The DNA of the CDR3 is TGTGCCAGCAGCTCTCCTGGGGACAGCTCAAGAAATTCACCCCTCCACTTT. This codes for CASSSPGDSSRNSPLHF.

The CDR3 reads CASRGTESSYEQYF. As DNA, the CDR3 is TGTGCCAGCAGAGGGACAGAGAGCTCCTACGAGCAGTACTTC. The V gene is TRBV12-3 or TRBV12-4, the J gene TRBJ2-7, with TRBD1 matching 7 bases. J lost 0 bases, V lost 6 bases, and 5 bases had no gene match. CDR3 size: 14 residues.

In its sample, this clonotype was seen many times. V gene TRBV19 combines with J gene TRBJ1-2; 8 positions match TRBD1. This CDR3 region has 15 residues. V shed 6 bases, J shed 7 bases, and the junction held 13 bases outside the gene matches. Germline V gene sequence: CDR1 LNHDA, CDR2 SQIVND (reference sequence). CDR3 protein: CASSRLTGGRSGYTF. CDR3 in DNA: TGTGCCAGTAGCCGTCTCACAGGGGGAAGGTCTGGCTACACCTTC.

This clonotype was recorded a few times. In DNA, the CDR3 is TGTGCCAGCAGCTTGCCCCGGACAGACTATGGCTACACCTTC. Its protein product is CASSLPRTDYGYTF. V usage is TRBV5-4 and J usage is TRBJ1-2; perhaps TRBD1 as D (6 bases). V was shortened by 1 base and J by 3 bases, with 10 bases between the two germline ends. This CDR3 spans 14 amino acids. Germline CDR1 SGHNT, CDR2 YYREEE (reference sequence).

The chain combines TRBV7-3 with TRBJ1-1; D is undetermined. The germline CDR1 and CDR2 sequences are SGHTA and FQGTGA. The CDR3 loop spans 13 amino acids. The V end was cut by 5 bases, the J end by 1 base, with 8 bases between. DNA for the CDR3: TGTGCCAGCAGCGCGACCCAGAACACTGAAGCTTTCTTT. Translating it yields CASSATQNTEAFF.

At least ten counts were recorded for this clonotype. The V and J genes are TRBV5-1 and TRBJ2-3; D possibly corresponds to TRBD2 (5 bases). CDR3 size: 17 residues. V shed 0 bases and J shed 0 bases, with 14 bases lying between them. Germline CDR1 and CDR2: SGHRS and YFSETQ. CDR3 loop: CASSLGSSWPSTDTQYF. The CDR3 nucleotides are TGCGCCAGCAGCTTGGGATCTAGCTGGCCTAGCACAGATACGCAGTATTTT. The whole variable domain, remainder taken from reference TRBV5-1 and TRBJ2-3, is KAGVTQTPRYLIKTRGQQVTLSCSPISGHRSVSWYQQTPGQGLQFLFEYFSETQRNKGNFPGRFSGRQFSNSRSEMNVSTLELGDSALYLCASSLGSSWPSTDTQYFGPGTRLTVL.

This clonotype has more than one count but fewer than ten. CDR3 region: CASSLGVHTGELFF. The CDR3 nucleotides read TGTGCCAGCAGCTTAGGGGTTCACACCGGGGAGCTGTTTTTT. The rearrangement links TRBV13 to TRBJ2-2; D call uncertain. CDR3 length: 14 residues. V was cut by 0 bases and J by 3 bases, with 5 bases left in between. Germline assignment: CDR1 PRHDT and CDR2 FYEKMQ (reference sequence).

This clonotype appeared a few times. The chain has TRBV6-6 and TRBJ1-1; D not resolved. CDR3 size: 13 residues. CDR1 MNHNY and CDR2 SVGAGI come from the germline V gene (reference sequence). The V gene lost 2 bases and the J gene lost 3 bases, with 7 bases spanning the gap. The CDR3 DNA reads TGTGCCAGCAGTTACGCAGGAGACACTGAAGCTTTCTTT. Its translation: CASSYAGDTEAFF.

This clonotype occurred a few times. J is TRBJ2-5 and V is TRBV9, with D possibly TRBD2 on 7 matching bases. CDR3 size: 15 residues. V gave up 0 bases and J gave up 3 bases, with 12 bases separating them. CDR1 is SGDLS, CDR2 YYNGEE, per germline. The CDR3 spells CASSVAGGAEETQYF. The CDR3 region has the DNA TGTGCCAGCAGCGTAGCTGGGGGGGCGGAAGAGACCCAGTACTTC. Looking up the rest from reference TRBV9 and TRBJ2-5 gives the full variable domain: DSGVTQTPKHLITATGQRVTLRCSPRSGDLSVYWYQQSLDQGLQFLIQYYNGEERAKGNILERFSAQQFPDLHSELNLSSLELGDSALYFCASSVAGGAEETQYFGPGTRLLVL.

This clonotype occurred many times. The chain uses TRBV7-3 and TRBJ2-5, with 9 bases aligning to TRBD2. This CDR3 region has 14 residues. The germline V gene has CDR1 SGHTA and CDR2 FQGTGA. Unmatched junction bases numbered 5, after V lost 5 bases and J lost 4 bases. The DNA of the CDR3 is TGTGCCAGCAGCGATAGCGGGGGAGGAGAGACCCAGTACTTC. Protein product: CASSDSGGGETQYF.

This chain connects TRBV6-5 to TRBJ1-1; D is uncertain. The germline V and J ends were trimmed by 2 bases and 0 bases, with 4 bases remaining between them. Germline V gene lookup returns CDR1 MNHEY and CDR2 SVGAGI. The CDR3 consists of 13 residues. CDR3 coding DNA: TGTGCCAGCAGTTACGTCATGAACACTGAAGCTTTCTTT. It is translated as CASSYVMNTEAFF.

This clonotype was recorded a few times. CDR3 residues: CASSPRTLGHYGYTF. Here the CDR3 DNA reads TGTGCCAGCAGCCCTCGGACCTTGGGGCACTATGGCTACACCTTC. The chain employs TRBV21-1 and TRBJ1-2; the table's D gene call, TRBD1, was not cross checked with the DNA. TRBV21-1 is deemed a pseudogene. The CDR3 is 15 amino acids.

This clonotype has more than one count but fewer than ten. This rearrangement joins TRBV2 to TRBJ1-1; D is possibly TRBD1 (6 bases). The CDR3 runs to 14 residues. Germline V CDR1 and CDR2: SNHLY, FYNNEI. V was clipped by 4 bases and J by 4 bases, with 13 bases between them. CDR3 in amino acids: CASSGQRGVTEAFF. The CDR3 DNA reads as TGTGCCAGCAGTGGACAGAGGGGGGTCACTGAAGCTTTCTTT.

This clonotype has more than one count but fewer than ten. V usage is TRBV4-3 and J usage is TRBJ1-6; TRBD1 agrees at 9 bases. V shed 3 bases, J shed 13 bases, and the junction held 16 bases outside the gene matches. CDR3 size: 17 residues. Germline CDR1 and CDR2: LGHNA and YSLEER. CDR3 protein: CASSQDAGTGILSPLHF. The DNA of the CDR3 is TGCGCCAGCAGCCAGGATGCCGGGACAGGGATTCTCTCGCCCCTCCACTTT.

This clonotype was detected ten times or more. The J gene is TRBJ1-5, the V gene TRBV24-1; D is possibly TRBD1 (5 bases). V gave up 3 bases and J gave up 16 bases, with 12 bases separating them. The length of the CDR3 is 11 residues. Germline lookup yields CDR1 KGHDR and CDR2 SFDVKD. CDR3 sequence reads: CATSDMDRTHF. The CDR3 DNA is TGTGCCACCAGTGATATGGATCGGACACATTTT.

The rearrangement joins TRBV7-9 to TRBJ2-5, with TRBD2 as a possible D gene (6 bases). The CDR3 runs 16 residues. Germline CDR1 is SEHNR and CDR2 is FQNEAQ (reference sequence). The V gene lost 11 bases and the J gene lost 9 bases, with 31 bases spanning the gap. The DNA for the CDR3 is TGTGCCCTCAGCAAGGGGCCGGGAGCAGGGACGTGGGCCCAGTACTTC. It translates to CALSKGPGAGTWAQYF.

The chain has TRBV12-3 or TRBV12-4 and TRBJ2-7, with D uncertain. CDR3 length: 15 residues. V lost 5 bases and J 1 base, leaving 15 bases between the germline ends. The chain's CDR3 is CASSPTAVLSYEQYF. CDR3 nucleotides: TGTGCCAGCAGTCCTACTGCCGTTTTATCCTACGAGCAGTACTTC.

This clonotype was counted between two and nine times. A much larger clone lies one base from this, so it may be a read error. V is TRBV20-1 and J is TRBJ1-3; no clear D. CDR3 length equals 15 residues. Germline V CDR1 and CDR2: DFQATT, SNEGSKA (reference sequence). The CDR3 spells CSARRSLVPGHTIYF. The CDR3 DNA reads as TGCAGTGCTAGACGGTCACTTGTCCCTGGACACACCATATATTTT.

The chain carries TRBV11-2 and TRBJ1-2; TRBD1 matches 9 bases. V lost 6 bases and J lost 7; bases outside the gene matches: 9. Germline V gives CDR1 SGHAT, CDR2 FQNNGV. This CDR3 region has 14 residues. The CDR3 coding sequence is TGTGCCAGCAGAGAAAACAGGGGGCCCGGTGGCTACACCTTC. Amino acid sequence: CASRENRGPGGYTF.

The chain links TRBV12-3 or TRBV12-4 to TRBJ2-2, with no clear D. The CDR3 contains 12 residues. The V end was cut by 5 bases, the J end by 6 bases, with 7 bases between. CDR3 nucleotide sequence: TGTGCCAGCAGTCCGTGGCCCGGGGAGCTGTTTTTT. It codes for CASSPWPGELFF.

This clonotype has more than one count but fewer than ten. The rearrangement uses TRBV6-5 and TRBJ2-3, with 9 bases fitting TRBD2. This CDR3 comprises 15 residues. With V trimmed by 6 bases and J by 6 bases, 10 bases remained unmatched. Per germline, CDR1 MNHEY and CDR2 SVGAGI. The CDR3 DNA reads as TGTGCCAGCAGACTAAGCGGGGGGCGACGGGATACGCAGTATTTT. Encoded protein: CASRLSGGRRDTQYF.

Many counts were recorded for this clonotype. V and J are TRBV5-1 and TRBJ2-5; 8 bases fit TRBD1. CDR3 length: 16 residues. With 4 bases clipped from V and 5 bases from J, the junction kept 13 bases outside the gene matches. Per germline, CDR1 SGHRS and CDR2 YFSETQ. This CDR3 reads CASSGIRDRRRETQYF. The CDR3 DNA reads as TGCGCCAGCAGCGGTATAAGGGACAGGCGGCGGGAGACCCAGTACTTC.

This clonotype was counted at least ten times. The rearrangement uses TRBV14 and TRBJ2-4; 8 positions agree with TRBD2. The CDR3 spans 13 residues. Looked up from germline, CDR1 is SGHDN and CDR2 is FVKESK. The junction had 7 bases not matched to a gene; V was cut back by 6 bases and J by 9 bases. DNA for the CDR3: TGTGCCAGCAGTCAGACTAGCGTCACCATTCAGTACTTC. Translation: CASSQTSVTIQYF.

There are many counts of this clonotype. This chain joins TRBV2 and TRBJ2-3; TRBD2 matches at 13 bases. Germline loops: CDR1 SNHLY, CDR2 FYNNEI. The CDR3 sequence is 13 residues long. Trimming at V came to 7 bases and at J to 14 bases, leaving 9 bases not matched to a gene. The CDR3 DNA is TGTGCCAGCATTGGACTAGCGGGGGCACGGAGGTATTTT. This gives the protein CASIGLAGARRYF.

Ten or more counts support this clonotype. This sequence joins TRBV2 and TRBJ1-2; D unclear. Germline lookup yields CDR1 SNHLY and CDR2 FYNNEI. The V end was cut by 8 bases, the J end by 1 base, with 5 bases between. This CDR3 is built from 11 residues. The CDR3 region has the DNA TGTGCCAGCGCCGTTAACTATGGCTACACCTTC. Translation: CASAVNYGYTF.

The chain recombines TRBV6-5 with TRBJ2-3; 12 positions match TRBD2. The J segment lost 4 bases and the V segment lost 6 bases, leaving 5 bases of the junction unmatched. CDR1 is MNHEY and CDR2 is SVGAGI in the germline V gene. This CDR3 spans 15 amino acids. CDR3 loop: CASRPGTSGPDTQYF. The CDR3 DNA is TGTGCCAGCAGACCCGGGACTAGCGGGCCAGATACGCAGTATTTT.

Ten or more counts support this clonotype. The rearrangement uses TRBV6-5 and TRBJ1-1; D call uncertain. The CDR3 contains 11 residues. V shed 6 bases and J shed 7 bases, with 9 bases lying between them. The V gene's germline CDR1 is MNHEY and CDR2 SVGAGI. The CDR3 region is CASRPQVEAFF. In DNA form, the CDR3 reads TGTGCCAGCAGACCGCAGGTTGAAGCTTTCTTT.

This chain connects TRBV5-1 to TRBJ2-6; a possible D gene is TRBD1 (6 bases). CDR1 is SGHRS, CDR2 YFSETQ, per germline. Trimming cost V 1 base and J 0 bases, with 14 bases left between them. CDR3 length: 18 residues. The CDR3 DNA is TGCGCCAGCAGCTTGTCACCGACAGGTGACTCTGGGGCCAACGTCCTGACTTTC. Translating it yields CASSLSPTGDSGANVLTF.

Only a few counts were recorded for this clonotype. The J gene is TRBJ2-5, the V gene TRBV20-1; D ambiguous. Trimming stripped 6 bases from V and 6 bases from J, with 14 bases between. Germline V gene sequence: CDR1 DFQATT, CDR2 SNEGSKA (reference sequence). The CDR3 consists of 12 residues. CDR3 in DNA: TGCAGTGCCCCGACGGCAGGACAGACCCAGTACTTC. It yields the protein CSAPTAGQTQYF.